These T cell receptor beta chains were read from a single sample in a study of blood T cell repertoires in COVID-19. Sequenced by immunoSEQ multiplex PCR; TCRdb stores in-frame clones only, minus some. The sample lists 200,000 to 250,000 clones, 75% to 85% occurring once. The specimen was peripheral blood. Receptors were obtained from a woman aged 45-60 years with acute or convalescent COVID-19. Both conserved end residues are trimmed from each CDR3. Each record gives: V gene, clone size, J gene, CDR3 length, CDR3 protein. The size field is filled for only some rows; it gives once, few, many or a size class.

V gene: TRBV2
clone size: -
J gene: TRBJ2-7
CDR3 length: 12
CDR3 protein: ASSTGPRTYEQY

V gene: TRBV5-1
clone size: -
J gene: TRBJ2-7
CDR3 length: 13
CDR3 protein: ASSLGGRGTDEQY

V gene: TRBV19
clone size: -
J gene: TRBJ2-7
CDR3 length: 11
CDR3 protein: ASLGGGSYEQY

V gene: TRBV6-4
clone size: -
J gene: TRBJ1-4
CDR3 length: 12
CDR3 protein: ASSADLGDEKLF

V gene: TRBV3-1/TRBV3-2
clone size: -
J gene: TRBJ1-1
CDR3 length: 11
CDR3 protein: ASSLVPAGDAF

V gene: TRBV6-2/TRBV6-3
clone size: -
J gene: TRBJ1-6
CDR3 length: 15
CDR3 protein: ASSFHPDRGLNSPLH

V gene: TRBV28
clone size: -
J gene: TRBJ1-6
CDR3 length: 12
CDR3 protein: ASWRGTYNSPLH

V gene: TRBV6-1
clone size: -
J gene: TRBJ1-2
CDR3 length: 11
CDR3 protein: ASSEQGGYGYT

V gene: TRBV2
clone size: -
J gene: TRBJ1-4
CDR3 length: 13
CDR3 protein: ASSEIGQGNGKLF

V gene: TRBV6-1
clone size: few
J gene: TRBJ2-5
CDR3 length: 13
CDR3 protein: ASSESSLDQETQY

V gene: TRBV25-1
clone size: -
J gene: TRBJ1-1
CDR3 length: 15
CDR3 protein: ASSANNLGHMNTEAF

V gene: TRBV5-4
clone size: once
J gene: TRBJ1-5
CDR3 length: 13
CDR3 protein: ASSSGGRAPQPQH

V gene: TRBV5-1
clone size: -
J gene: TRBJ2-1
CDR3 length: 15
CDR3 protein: ASSLFQQGLTYNEQF

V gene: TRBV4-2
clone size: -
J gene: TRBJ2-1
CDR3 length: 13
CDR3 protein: ASSQATSRGNEQF

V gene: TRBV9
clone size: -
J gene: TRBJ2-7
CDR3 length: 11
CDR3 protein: ASSVGQSYEQY

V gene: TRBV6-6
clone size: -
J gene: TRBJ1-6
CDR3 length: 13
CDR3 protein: ASSTGTGENSPLH

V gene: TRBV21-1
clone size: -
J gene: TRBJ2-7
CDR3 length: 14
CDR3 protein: ASSKVRLAGVYEQY

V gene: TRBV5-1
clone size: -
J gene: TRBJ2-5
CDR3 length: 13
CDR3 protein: ASSPTRLGQETQY

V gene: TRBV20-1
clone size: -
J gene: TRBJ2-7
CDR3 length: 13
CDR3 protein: SASALAESSYEQY

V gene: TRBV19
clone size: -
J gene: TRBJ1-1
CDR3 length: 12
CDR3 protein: ASSQGGGLGEAF

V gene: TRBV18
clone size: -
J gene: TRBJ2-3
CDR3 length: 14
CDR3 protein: ASSPRALATADTQY

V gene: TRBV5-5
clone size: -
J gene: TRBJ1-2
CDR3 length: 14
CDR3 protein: ASSLARTGEIYGYT

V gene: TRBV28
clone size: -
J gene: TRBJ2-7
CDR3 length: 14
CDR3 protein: ASSSLTGGRSYEQY

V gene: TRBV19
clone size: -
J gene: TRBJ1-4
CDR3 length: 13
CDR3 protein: ASSQQSSTNEKLF

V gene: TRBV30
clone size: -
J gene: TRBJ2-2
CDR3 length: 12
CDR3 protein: AWRRDRGIGELF

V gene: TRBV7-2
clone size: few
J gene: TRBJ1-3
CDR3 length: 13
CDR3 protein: ASSGYRGSGNTIY

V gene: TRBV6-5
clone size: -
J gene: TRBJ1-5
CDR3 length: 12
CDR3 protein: ASSSGEGGQPQH

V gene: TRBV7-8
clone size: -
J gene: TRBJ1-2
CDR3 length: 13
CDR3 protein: ASSLLAGRGYGYT

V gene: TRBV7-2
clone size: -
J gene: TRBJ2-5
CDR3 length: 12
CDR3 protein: ASSFGSGEETQY

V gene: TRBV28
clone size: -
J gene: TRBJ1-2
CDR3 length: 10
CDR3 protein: ASSSRTSGYT

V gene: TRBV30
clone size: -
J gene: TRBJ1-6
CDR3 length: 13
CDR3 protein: AWSVSHRENSPLH

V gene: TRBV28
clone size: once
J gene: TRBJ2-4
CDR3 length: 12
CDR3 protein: ASSSGLARNIQY

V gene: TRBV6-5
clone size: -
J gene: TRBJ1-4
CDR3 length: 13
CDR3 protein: ASSQNRDRDEKLF

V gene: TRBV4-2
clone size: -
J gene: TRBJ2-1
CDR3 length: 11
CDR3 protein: ASSQELSREQF

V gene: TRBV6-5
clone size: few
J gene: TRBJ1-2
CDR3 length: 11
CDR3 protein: ASSPGTGYGYT

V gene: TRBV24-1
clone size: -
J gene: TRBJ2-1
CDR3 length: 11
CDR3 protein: ATSDPTDNEQF

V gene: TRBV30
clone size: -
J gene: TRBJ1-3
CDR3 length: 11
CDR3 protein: AWKGLSGNTIY

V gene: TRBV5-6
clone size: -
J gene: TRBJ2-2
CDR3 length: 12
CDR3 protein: ASSWARAAGELF

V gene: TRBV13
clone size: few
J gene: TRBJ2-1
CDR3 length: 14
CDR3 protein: ASRPRLAGPYNEQF

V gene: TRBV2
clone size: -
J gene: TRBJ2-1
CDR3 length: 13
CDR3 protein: ASRSPVANLNEQF

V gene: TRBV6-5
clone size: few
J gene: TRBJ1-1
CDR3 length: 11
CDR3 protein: ASSYEVLTEAF

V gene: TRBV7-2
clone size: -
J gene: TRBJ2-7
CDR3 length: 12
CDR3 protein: ASSKSGGVYEQY

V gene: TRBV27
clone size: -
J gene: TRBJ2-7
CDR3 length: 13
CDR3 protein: ASSRYGRVAYEQY

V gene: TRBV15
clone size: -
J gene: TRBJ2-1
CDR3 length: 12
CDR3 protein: ATTRDRGKNEQF

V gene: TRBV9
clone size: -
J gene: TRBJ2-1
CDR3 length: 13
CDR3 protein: ASSASGFSYNEQF

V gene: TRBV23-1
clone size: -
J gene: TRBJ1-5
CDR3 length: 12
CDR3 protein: ASSQPRTDQPQH

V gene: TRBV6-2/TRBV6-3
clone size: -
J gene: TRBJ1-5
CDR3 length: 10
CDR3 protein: ASSNPNQPQH

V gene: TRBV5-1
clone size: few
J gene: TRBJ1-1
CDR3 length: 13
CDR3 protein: ASSGQGGTNTEAF

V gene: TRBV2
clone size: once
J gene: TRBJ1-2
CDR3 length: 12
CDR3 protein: ASSSSPGQGSYT

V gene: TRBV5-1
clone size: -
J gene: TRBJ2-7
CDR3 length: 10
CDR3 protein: ASSVDRYEQY

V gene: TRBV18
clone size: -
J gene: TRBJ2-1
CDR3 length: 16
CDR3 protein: ASSPDFLAGVLGNEQF

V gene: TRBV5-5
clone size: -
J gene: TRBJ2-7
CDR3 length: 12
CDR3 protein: ASSPWTSLSEQY

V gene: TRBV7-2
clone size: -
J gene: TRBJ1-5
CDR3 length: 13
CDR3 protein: ASSLSRQGTQPQH

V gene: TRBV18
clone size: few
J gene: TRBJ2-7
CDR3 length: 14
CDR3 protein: ASSAGPGQGTYEQY

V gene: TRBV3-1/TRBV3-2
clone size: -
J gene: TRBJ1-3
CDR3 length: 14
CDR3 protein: ASSPQGSNSGNTIY

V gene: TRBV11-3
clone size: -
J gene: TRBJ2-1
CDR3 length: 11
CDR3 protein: ASSLSGGGEQF